These 9 T cell receptor beta chains originate from one sample sequenced in a study of regulatory T cells in long-lasting Graves disease. CDR3-region Arm-PCR and iRepertoire HTBI primers produced the TCR beta libraries. TCRdb reprocessed the multiplex PCR reads with MiXCR, giving one entry per CDR3 protein. The top ten clones hold roughly 30% of a sample with a few hundred thousand distinct CDR3 sequences, about 25% of them seen once. Time point here: persistent/refractory GD, antithyroid drugs over 5 years with positive TRAb. The TCR library was made from RNA extracted from PBMCs. The material was peripheral blood mononuclear cells (PBMCs), obtained when the disease was refractory, from a patient treated with antithyroid drugs. The origin of the receptors is a female donor with Graves disease.

This chain uses TRBV5-1 with TRBJ2-3; D is ambiguous. Trimming pared 1 base from V and 0 bases from J, leaving 12 bases between. The germline V gene encodes CDR1 SGHRS and CDR2 YFSETQ. There are 16 residues in the CDR3. The CDR3 DNA reads TGCGCCAGCAGCTTGACAGTTATTCCTAGCACAGATACGCAGTATTTT. The encoded protein is CASSLTVIPSTDTQYF.

The V and J genes are TRBV29-1 and TRBJ2-2, with 12 bases that match TRBD2. The germline V gene encodes CDR1 SQVTM and CDR2 ANQGSEA. Trimming at V came to 3 bases and at J to 4 bases, leaving 3 bases not matched to a gene. The length of the CDR3 is 15 residues. As DNA, the CDR3 is TGCAGCGTTGAGATACTAGCGGGAGGCACCGGGGAGCTGTTTTTT. Translation gives CSVEILAGGTGELFF.

With respect to this clonotype: A read error may be the cause here, since a much bigger clone is one base away. The V and J genes are TRBV12-3 or TRBV12-4 and TRBJ1-2, with 9 bases aligning to TRBD1. The CDR3 covers 17 residues. The V and J ends lost 6 bases and 2 bases, in that order; junction bases with no gene match: 13. This CDR3 is CASSTTGPGQGNYGYTF. Here the CDR3 DNA reads TGTGCCAGCAGCACAACCGGACCGGGACAGGGAAACTATGGCTACACCTTC.

With regard to this clonotype: One base away lies a much larger clone, so this may be a sequencing read error. The rearrangement links TRBV12-3 or TRBV12-4 to TRBJ2-7, with TRBD2 as a possible D gene (5 bases). The CDR3 is 14 residues long. Deletions cut 7 bases from V and 5 bases from J, with 18 bases between. CDR3 region: CASNPAEGSNEQYF. The CDR3 nucleotides read TGTGCCAGCAATCCTGCCGAGGGTTCCAACGAGCAGTACTTC.

This clonotype was seen a few times. The conserved final phenylalanine or tryptophan is absent from the CDR3, which likely points to a read error. This chain links TRBV20-1 with TRBJ2-5; 9 bases map to TRBD2. The junction had 8 bases not matched to a gene; V was cut back by 1 base and J by 5 bases. The CDR3 has 15 residues. Looked up from germline, CDR1 is DFQATT and CDR2 is SNEGSKA (reference sequence). The CDR3 loop is CSARATSGWGETQYL. The CDR3 DNA sequence: TGCAGTGCTAGAGCGACTAGCGGATGGGGGGAGACCCAGTACCTC.

This clonotype was recorded at least ten times. The gene calls are TRBV30 and TRBJ1-5; a weak D match, TRBD1 (5 bases). The CDR3 has 15 amino acids. V lost 2 bases and J lost 0, with 11 bases in between. Germline assignment: CDR1 GTSNPN and CDR2 SVGIG (reference sequence). CDR3: CAWSMGGNSNQPQHF. The CDR3 bases are TGTGCCTGGAGTATGGGGGGTAATAGCAATCAGCCCCAGCATTTT.

This clonotype was observed a handful of times. This chain connects TRBV20-1 to TRBJ1-1; possible D gene TRBD1, 6 bases. The V end was cut by 5 bases, the J end by 1 base, with 11 bases between. This CDR3 spans 13 amino acids. CDR1 and CDR2 from the germline V gene are DFQATT and SNEGSKA (reference sequence). The CDR3 reads CSAGRGGNTEAFF. The CDR3 nucleotides are TGCAGTGCTGGCCGAGGGGGGAACACTGAAGCTTTCTTT.

The V call is TRBV7-2, the J call TRBJ1-2, with 7 bases aligning to TRBD1. The CDR3 loop spans 17 amino acids. With V trimmed by 4 bases and J by 8 bases, 19 bases remained unmatched. Germline V gives CDR1 SGHTA, CDR2 FQGNSA. CDR3 amino acids: CASSSQTGTALGGGYTF. The CDR3 region has the DNA TGTGCCAGCAGCTCTCAGACAGGGACGGCCTTAGGGGGGGGCTACACCTTC.

A few counts support this clonotype. The V gene is TRBV24-1, the J gene TRBJ2-5, with D possibly matching TRBD2 (6 bases). V was clipped by 3 bases and J by 3 bases, with 13 bases between them. CDR1 is KGHDR and CDR2 is SFDVKD in the germline V gene. The CDR3 contains 15 residues. CDR3 DNA sequence: TGTGCCACCAGTGATAACCGGGACTCAAAAGAGACCCAGTACTTC. It specifies CATSDNRDSKETQYF.